One and the same sample provided the 9 T cell receptor beta chains below, sequenced in a study of read filtering for tumor transcriptome and immune sequencing. The library was built from about 0.4 ug RNA with molecular barcoded adaptors for alpha/delta and beta/gamma chains. TCRdb re-called the reads through MiXCR, storing one row per CDR3 protein. The data contain about 38,000 distinct CDR3 sequences, approximately 15% of them seen just once; the ten biggest clones take up around a quarter. The sample taken for sequencing was a population of CD138-negative cells sorted from bone marrow. The receptors derive from a donor aged 40 or older with multiple myeloma.

As concerns this clonotype: A much larger clone sits a single nucleotide away, making a read error possible. The chain couples TRBV28 to TRBJ2-5; 11 positions match TRBD2. Looked up from germline, CDR1 is MDHEN and CDR2 is SYDVKM. The V segment lost 10 bases and the J segment 5 bases; nucleotides outside the gene matches: 15. The CDR3 loop spans 16 amino acids. This CDR3 reads CAIGFNSGRALETQYF. As DNA, the CDR3 is TGTGCCATCGGATTCAATAGCGGGAGGGCCCTCGAGACCCAGTACTTC.

Many counts were recorded for this clonotype. In DNA form, the CDR3 reads TGTGCCAGCAGCTTAAGGGCCGTCAATGAGCAGTTCTTC. This gives the protein CASSLRAVNEQFF. V gene TRBV7-9 combines with J gene TRBJ2-1; the D is unclear. Germline CDR1 and CDR2: SEHNR and FQNEAQ (reference sequence). With 2 bases removed from V and 6 bases from J, the gap between germline ends came to 8 bases. This CDR3 comprises 13 residues.

This clonotype was counted at least ten times. The chain recombines TRBV6-2 or TRBV6-3 with TRBJ2-1; D is perhaps TRBD2 (5 bases). V lost 9 bases to trimming and J lost 6 bases, with 18 bases between them. The CDR3 contains 14 residues. Germline V lookup: CDR1 MNHEY, CDR2 SVGEGT. The CDR3 coding sequence is TGTGCCAGTGGGTCTTTAGGCGGGCGCAATGAGCAGTTCTTC. Translated: CASGSLGGRNEQFF.

Worth noting for this clonotype: Just one base apart from a much larger clone, this may be a read error. The chain combines TRBV6-5 with TRBJ2-6; D possibly matches TRBD1 or TRBD2 (5 bases each). Trimming stripped 7 bases from V and 0 bases from J, with 16 bases between. This CDR3 comprises 17 residues. CDR1 is MNHEY, CDR2 SVGAGI, per germline. In DNA, the CDR3 is TGTGCCAGCACCCAACGCGGGCAGGGCTCTGGGGCCAACGTCCTGACTTTC. This sequence encodes CASTQRGQGSGANVLTF.

In this sample, this clonotype turned up a few times. This may be a read error, as it is one base from a much larger clone. The V gene is TRBV18, the J gene TRBJ2-2; D may correspond to TRBD1 or TRBD2 (6 bases each). This CDR3 region has 15 residues. CDR1 and CDR2 (germline): KGHSH, LQKENI. As DNA, the CDR3 is TGTGCCAGCTCAAGACAGGAACCCAGGGCCGGGGGGCTGTTTTTT. This translates into CASSRQEPRAGGLFF.

This clonotype was counted ten times or more. The chain has TRBV12-3 or TRBV12-4 and TRBJ2-4; perhaps TRBD2 as D (5 bases). The CDR3 runs 13 residues. Trimming shortened V by 3 bases and J by 8 bases, and 11 bases separated the two germline ends. The CDR3 nucleotides read TGTGCCAGCAGTTTTTCTAGCATGTACATTCAGTACTTC. It specifies CASSFSSMYIQYF.

This clonotype is termed medium-sized. The V gene is TRBV20-1, the J gene TRBJ2-2; D is unresolved. Germline lookup yields CDR1 DFQATT and CDR2 SNEGSKA (reference sequence). The CDR3 consists of 16 residues. Trimming took off 0 bases at V and 4 bases at J, with 15 bases between the two ends. CDR3 loop: CSARDDGRALTGELFF. In DNA, the CDR3 is TGCAGTGCTAGAGATGACGGACGAGCCCTCACCGGGGAGCTGTTTTTT.

This clonotype was counted many times. The V and J genes are TRBV7-8 and TRBJ2-2; no firm D call. The CDR3 length is 16 residues. V lost 5 bases and J lost 2, with 15 bases in between. The germline gives CDR1 SGHVS, CDR2 FQNEAQ. The CDR3 nucleotides are TGTGCCAGCAGCAGTCCCTGGGCCACCAACACCGGGGAGCTGTTTTTT. Its protein product is CASSSPWATNTGELFF.

In its sample, this clonotype was seen many times. The V gene is TRBV5-1, the J gene TRBJ2-7; perhaps TRBD2 as D (6 bases). The CDR3 length is 15 residues. V was shortened by 5 bases and J by 2 bases, with 17 bases between the two germline ends. Looked up from germline, CDR1 is SGHRS and CDR2 is YFSETQ. This CDR3 is CASSSGSGGAYEQYF. CDR3 coding DNA: TGCGCCAGCAGTTCCGGCAGCGGAGGGGCCTACGAGCAGTACTTC.